This TCR beta chain stems from a study of blood T cell repertoires in COVID-19. Study background: COVID-19 samples collected from the United States, Italy and Spain covered acute and convalescent phases.

Per the original data handling: Amplification with reference gene primers provided the estimates of nucleated cell counts. Some clones are missing from TCRdb's copy, which holds only in-frame ones; the method was immunoSEQ multiplex PCR. V, J and clone size reflect that table, while D and trimming were determined from the DNA. Of approximately 51,000 clones in the sample, roughly 86% were seen once. The germline V gene encodes CDR1 ENHRY and CDR2 SYGVKD. The CDR3 is made up of 14 amino acids. Trimming pared 7 bases from V and 5 bases from J, leaving 17 bases between. The sequencing sample was made of peripheral blood. The chain is built from TRBV10-3 and TRBJ1-1, with D tentatively TRBD1 (6 bases). This clonotype was sampled from a middle-aged man with active COVID-19. The CDR3 loop reads CAITSEGGRTEAFF. Here the CDR3 DNA reads TGTGCCATCACCAGCGAGGGGGGGCGGACTGAAGCTTTCTTT.